This TCR beta chain was found in a study of T cells in Graves' hyperthyroidism and ophthalmopathy. Using RNA transcripts as the source, TCR beta CDR3 regions were amplified. The HTBI set primed first-round TCR CDR3 RT-PCR. TCRdb redid the calling of the multiplex PCR reads with MiXCR, one entry per CDR3 protein. This table holds hundreds of thousands of distinct CDR3 sequences, approximately 40% found once. The CDR3 has 14 residues. The ends were cut back, 6 bases at V and 2 bases at J, with 10 bases in the middle. Per germline, CDR1 SNHLY and CDR2 FYNNEI. Patients were excluded because of uncontrolled infection, other autoimmune disease, pregnancy or lactation.

J is TRBJ1-4 and V is TRBV2; D ambiguous. This sequence was found in a man between 18 and 35 years old with Graves' hyperthyroidism. The sequenced material came from blood. The chain's CDR3 is CASSNEQTNEKLFF. CDR3 DNA: TGTGCCAGCAGCAACGAACAGACTAATGAAAAACTGTTTTTT.